These T cell receptor beta chains were read from a single sample in a study of breast tumors, draining lymph nodes, adjacent tissues. TCRdb called the multiplex PCR reads again in MiXCR, with one record for every CDR3 protein. The sample has approximately 280,000 distinct CDR3 sequences, around 30% seen once. Source material: axillary lymph node tissue. The receptors stem from a female donor with breast cancer. Some clones in this sample may be carry-over from other donors' samples. Both conserved end residues are part of each CDR3. A D gene is named only where the DNA matches it firmly. Clone size is given for some rows only: seen once, a few or many times, or a class if the clone is expanded.

d_call	j_call	v_call	clone_size	cdr3_nt	cdr3_aa
-	TRBJ2-5	TRBV20-1	-	TGCAGCGACACGACAGAAGAGACCCAGTACTTC	CSDTTEETQYF
-	TRBJ2-1	TRBV10-3	many	TGTGCCATCAGGGATCTTAACAATGAGCAGTTCTTC	CAIRDLNNEQFF
-	TRBJ1-4	TRBV6-1	many	TGTGCCAGCAGTTCCCCAATGGGGGGATTTAATGAAAAACTGTTTTTT	CASSSPMGGFNEKLFF
-	TRBJ2-7	TRBV12-3/TRBV12-4	few	TGTGCCAGCAGTTTGACGGCTGGCGGAGCCTACGAGCAGTACTTC	CASSLTAGGAYEQYF
-	TRBJ2-7	TRBV24-1	many	TGTGCCACCAGTGACCGACCCGGGACGGGGCTCTACGAGCAGTACTTC	CATSDRPGTGLYEQYF
TRBD1	TRBJ2-1	TRBV6-4	-	TGTGCCAGCAGTGACTCTTCCGGGACAGGGACGAGGGACTACAATGAGCAGTTCTTC	CASSDSSGTGTRDYNEQFF
TRBD1	TRBJ2-1	TRBV12-3/TRBV12-4	many	TGTGCCAGCAGTTCCACAGGGGGTGAGCAGTTCTTC	CASSSTGGEQFF
-	TRBJ2-1	TRBV5-4	-	TGTGCCAGCAGCTTGGGCGGGACCCCCCGTAACAATGAGCAGTTCTTC	CASSLGGTPRNNEQFF
TRBD1	TRBJ2-1	TRBV20-1	many	TGCAGTGCTAGAGGACAGGGGGTGACCCGACGGTTCTTC	CSARGQGVTRRFF
-	TRBJ1-5	TRBV18	-	TGTGCCAGCTCACCACGGGGAATGGTAGGTTCTCAGCATTTT	CASSPRGMVGSQHF
TRBD1	TRBJ2-2	TRBV30	many	TGTGGGGCCCAGGGGGCGAACACCGGGGAGCTGTTTTTT	CGAQGANTGELFF
-	TRBJ2-6	TRBV7-9	many	TGTGCCAGCAGCTTAGGGGGGCAGGGGCCCTCTGGGGCCAACGTCCTGACTTTC	CASSLGGQGPSGANVLTF
-	TRBJ2-7	TRBV5-5	many	TGTGCCAGCAGCGCAGGGGTGTACGAGCAGTACTTC	CASSAGVYEQYF
TRBD2	TRBJ2-3	TRBV28	few	TGTGCCAGCAGTCCCTCTCTAGCGGGAGAAGGTGATACGCAGTATTTT	CASSPSLAGEGDTQYF
-	TRBJ1-2	TRBV20-1	many	TGCAGTGCCCGGAGGGCGGGGGGAAACTATGGCTACACCTTC	CSARRAGGNYGYTF
-	TRBJ2-2	TRBV30	-	TGTGCCTGGACAGGAGACACCGGGGAGCTGTTTTTT	CAWTGDTGELFF
-	TRBJ1-6	TRBV19	many	TGTGCCAGTAGTAAGGACGCAGGGGTTCAATCACCCCTCCACTTT	CASSKDAGVQSPLHF
TRBD2	TRBJ2-6	TRBV10-3	-	TGTGCCATCAGGCCCGTGGAGGGACTAGGTAGCCTCTCTGGGGCCAACGTCCTGACTTTC	CAIRPVEGLGSLSGANVLTF
TRBD1	TRBJ2-5	TRBV11-2	many	TGTGCCAGCAGCTTAGATTCAGGGACAGAACAAGAGACCCAGTACTTC	CASSLDSGTEQETQYF
-	TRBJ1-2	TRBV18	many	TGTGCCAGCTCACCTTTGCAGGAGGCCTATGGCTACACCTTC	CASSPLQEAYGYTF
TRBD2	TRBJ2-1	TRBV14	many	TGTGCCAGCAGCCAAACTAGCGGGCCCTCCTACAATGAGCAGTTCTTC	CASSQTSGPSYNEQFF
TRBD1	TRBJ2-7	TRBV9	few	TGTGCCAGCAGTACGACAGGGAGCTCCTACGAGCAGTCCTTC	CASSTTGSSYEQSF
-	TRBJ1-5	TRBV15	-	TGTGCCACCAGCAGAGGAAGCAATCAGCCCCAGCATTTT	CATSRGSNQPQHF
-	TRBJ2-2	TRBV4-3	many	TGCGCCAGCAGCCAACGCCGGCCACCTCATACCGGGGAGCTGTTTTTT	CASSQRRPPHTGELFF
TRBD1	TRBJ1-3	TRBV7-6	many	TGTGCCAGCAGCTCGACCACGGGACAGGGTTTTGGTGGAAACACCATATATTTT	CASSSTTGQGFGGNTIYF
-	TRBJ2-5	TRBV7-6	few	TGTGCCAGCAGCTTATTTACGGGGGGCGGACGAGAGACCCGGTACTTC	CASSLFTGGGRETRYF
TRBD1	TRBJ1-2	TRBV12-3/TRBV12-4	-	TGTGCCAGCAGTCACACCGGGACAGGGGGCAACTATGGCTACACCTTC	CASSHTGTGGNYGYTF
TRBD2	TRBJ2-3	TRBV18	few	TGTGCCAGCTCACCGGGACTAGACAGGGATACGCAGTATTTT	CASSPGLDRDTQYF
TRBD2	TRBJ2-3	TRBV7-7	once	TGTGCTAGAGGGCTAGCGGTTCAGGCAGATACGCAGTATTTT	CARGLAVQADTQYF